Listed below are T cell receptor beta chains from one sample, sequenced in a study of tumor-infiltrating lymphocytes in primary liver carcinoma. TCRdb ran MiXCR on the multiplex PCR reads and lists one entry per CDR3 protein. Of about 37,000 distinct CDR3 sequences listed, approximately 71% are singletons. Sequencing input: tumor-adjacent normal liver tissue. Receptor source: a man between 40 and 49 years old with primary liver carcinoma and hepatitis B virus infection. Both conserved end residues are part of each CDR3. D genes are given only for firm matches. Clone size is not always given. Where it is, it says once, few, many or a class for expanded clones.

CASGQGRDQPQHF,TGTGCCAGCGGTCAAGGACGGGATCAGCCCCAGCATTTT,few,TRBV14,.,TRBJ1-5
CASSSGAGDNIQCF,TGTGCCAGCAGCTCCGGGGCGGGGGATAACATTCAGTGCTTC,.,TRBV11-2,TRBD2,TRBJ2-4
CSSSIGGDRGISLSGANVLAF,TGTTCCAGCAGCATAGGGGGAGACAGGGGCATTTCCCTCTCTGGGGCCAACGTCCTGGCTTTC,.,TRBV11-2,TRBD1,TRBJ2-6
CASSDAGTTNTGGLSF,TGTGCCAGCAGTGATGCCGGGACTACAAACACCGGGGGGCTGTCTTTT,once,TRBV6-4,.,TRBJ2-2
CAISVSQLADCCTF,TGTGCCATCAGTGTGTCCCAATTGGCGGATTGCTGCACCTTC,.,TRBV10-3,.,TRBJ1-2
CSARGSSGDSYEQYF,TGCAGTGCTAGAGGATCTAGCGGAGATTCCTACGAGCAGTACTTC,few,TRBV20-1,TRBD2,TRBJ2-7
CRVEADRRRAETQYF,TGCAGGGTTGAAGCGGACAGGAGGCGAGCGGAGACCCAGTACTTC,.,TRBV29-1,TRBD1,TRBJ2-5
CGSSPRGGPYEQYF,TGTGGCAGCAGTCCCAGGGGAGGGCCCTACGAACAGTACTTC,.,TRBV11-2,.,TRBJ2-7
CASSMGGDRGISLSGVYVLTF,TGTGCCAGCAGCATGGGGGGAGACAGGGGTATTTCCCTCTCTGGGGTCTACGTCCTGACTTTC,once,TRBV11-2,TRBD1,TRBJ2-6
CSIGGVLGQETQYF,TGCAGCATCGGAGGCGTGTTGGGCCAAGAGACCCAGTACTTC,.,TRBV29-1,.,TRBJ2-5
CASSLGVGIGGNF,TGTGCCAGCAGCCTCGGGGTGGGGATCGGAGGGAACTTC,few,TRBV11-2,.,TRBJ2-5
CANRLTGWTTEAFF,TGTGCCAACAGGTTGACAGGGTGGACCACTGAAGCTTTCTTT,.,TRBV28,TRBD1,TRBJ1-1
CASSYNAIGSTGANALTF,TGTGCCAGCAGTTACAATGCTATCGGGAGTACTGGGGCCAACGCCCTGACTTTC,.,TRBV6-5,.,TRBJ2-6
CVSSFENTKYF,TGTGTCAGCAGTTTCGAAAATACGAAGTATTTT,.,TRBV2,.,TRBJ2-3
CASTTSAISKNMQYF,TGTGCCAGCACCACTTCGGCGATATCCAAAAACATGCAGTACTTC,.,TRBV11-2,.,TRBJ2-4
CASFGGPNNEQFF,TGTGCCAGCTTCGGAGGACCGAACAATGAGCAGTTCTTC,once,TRBV5-6,.,TRBJ2-1
CVSSNSPTGNTEAFF,TGTGTCAGCAGTAACTCGCCAACAGGGAACACTGAAGCTTTCTTT,.,TRBV6-5,.,TRBJ1-1
CASSPDRGRDRPQHF,TGCGCCAGCAGCCCGGACAGGGGCCGTGATCGGCCCCAGCATTTT,few,TRBV6-5,TRBD1,TRBJ1-5
CASEGTGSHEHYF,TGCGCCAGTGAGGGGACCGGTTCCCACGAGCATTACTTC,once,TRBV12-5,.,TRBJ2-7
CANSLAGGGDYGYTF,TGCGCCAATAGCTTGGCCGGAGGAGGGGACTATGGCTACACCTTC,.,TRBV5-1,.,TRBJ1-2
CSAQVNTEAFF,TGCAGTGCTCAGGTGAACACTGAAGCTTTCTTT,many,TRBV20-1,.,TRBJ1-1
CSVVPVVGLGNEQFF,TGTAGCGTTGTCCCAGTTGTAGGATTGGGGAATGAGCAGTTCTTC,.,TRBV29-1,.,TRBJ2-1
CVSSPGTDGPYEQYF,TGTGTCAGCAGCCCCGGGACAGATGGTCCCTACGAGCAGTACTTC,.,TRBV14,TRBD1,TRBJ2-7
CASLRDRVYSGANVLTF,TGTGCCAGTCTGAGGGACAGGGTATACTCTGGGGCCAATGTCCTGACTTTC,.,TRBV6-2/TRBV6-3,TRBD1,TRBJ2-6
CASMLGEDLGDTIYF,TGTGCCAGCATGCTGGGCGAGGACCTGGGAGACACCATATATTTT,.,TRBV11-2,.,TRBJ1-3
CASIGNTIYF,TGTGCCAGCATCGGAAACACTATATATTTT,.,TRBV6-6,.,TRBJ1-3
CASSTGTGPYEQYF,TGTGCCAGCAGTACCGGGACAGGACCCTACGAGCAGTACTTC,.,TRBV6-1,TRBD1,TRBJ2-7